The 24 T cell receptor beta chains reported below all come from one sample, sequenced in a study of blood T cell repertoires in COVID-19. TCRdb's copy holds only in-frame clones and misses some; the assay was immunoSEQ multiplex PCR. The sample contains roughly 250,000 clones, approximately 80% of which appear only once. Sequences were obtained from peripheral blood. All receptors derive from a woman aged 55-69 years with active or convalescent COVID-19.

V usage is TRBV5-6 and J usage is TRBJ1-2; the D gene is possibly TRBD1 (6 bases). CDR1 is SGHDT, CDR2 YYEEEE, per germline. V gave up 0 bases and J gave up 2 bases, with 11 bases separating them. CDR3 length: 15 amino acids. The CDR3 sequence: CASSLVRRGNYGYTF. CDR3 in DNA: TGTGCCAGCAGCTTGGTACGCAGGGGAAACTATGGCTACACCTTC.

This chain joins TRBV28 and TRBJ2-1, with D perhaps matching TRBD1 (6 bases). The CDR3 sequence is 14 residues long. Per the germline V gene, CDR1 is MDHEN and CDR2 is SYDVKM. The V end lost 5 bases, the J end lost 8 bases, and 16 bases lay between the germline ends. CDR3 sequence (DNA): TGTGCCAGCAGTGAGGGGGACCCTTTGGATGAGCAGTTCTTC. Translation gives CASSEGDPLDEQFF.

J is TRBJ1-1 and V is TRBV19; D might be TRBD1 (5 bases). Germline V gene lookup returns CDR1 LNHDA and CDR2 SQIVND (reference sequence). The V and J ends lost 7 bases and 7 bases respectively, with 19 bases between them. The CDR3 is made up of 14 amino acids. CDR3 sequence: CASKRQVGGDEAFF. In nucleotides, the CDR3 is TGTGCCAGTAAGAGGCAGGTAGGAGGGGATGAAGCTTTCTTT.

The chain joins TRBV15 to TRBJ1-1; a weak D match, TRBD1 (5 bases). Between the trimmed V and J ends, which lost 2 bases and 4 bases, there was a span of 17 bases. The length of the CDR3 is 16 residues. CDR1 is LNHNV, CDR2 YYDKDF, per germline (reference sequence). Written as DNA, the CDR3 is TGTGCCACCAGCAGACCTGGGGTGGGGCTCATCACTGAAGCTTTCTTT. Residues: CATSRPGVGLITEAFF.

This chain connects TRBV27 to TRBJ1-5, with TRBD1 as a possible D gene (5 bases). The ends were cut back, 6 bases at V and 0 bases at J, with 9 bases in the middle. CDR3 size: 14 residues. From germline, CDR1 is MNHEY and CDR2 SMNVEV (reference sequence). CDR3 sequence (DNA): TGTGCCAGCAGATACGGACATAGCAATCAGCCCCAGCATTTT. The encoded protein is CASRYGHSNQPQHF.

The genes are TRBV28 and TRBJ1-2, with TRBD1 as a possible D gene (5 bases). Germline CDR1 is MDHEN and CDR2 is SYDVKM. The CDR3 contains 14 residues. V dropped 10 bases and J dropped 2 bases, with 17 bases sitting between them. The CDR3 protein is CATLHLGGNYGYTF. CDR3 bases: TGTGCCACCTTACACTTGGGGGGGAACTATGGCTACACCTTC.

The chain is built from TRBV5-5 and TRBJ2-7, with a possible D match to TRBD2 (6 bases). The CDR3 is 16 residues long. V lost 0 bases and J lost 2, with 15 bases in between. Germline CDR1 is SGHKS and CDR2 is YYEKEE (reference sequence). CDR3 region: CASSLVGSGGTYEQYF. The CDR3 DNA is TGTGCCAGCAGCTTGGTGGGGAGTGGGGGGACCTACGAGCAGTACTTC.

This chain joins TRBV7-3 and TRBJ2-5; D is perhaps TRBD2 (6 bases). With 2 bases removed from V and 0 bases from J, the gap between germline ends came to 7 bases. This CDR3 region has 14 residues. Germline V lookup: CDR1 SGHTA, CDR2 FQGTGA. This CDR3 is CASSLAGYQETQYF. The CDR3 DNA sequence: TGTGCCAGCAGCTTAGCGGGATACCAAGAGACCCAGTACTTC.

The V and J genes are TRBV5-1 and TRBJ2-3; 7 positions agree with TRBD2. The CDR3 consists of 14 residues. With 4 bases clipped from V and 2 bases from J, the junction kept 4 bases outside the gene matches. Germline CDR1 is SGHRS and CDR2 is YFSETQ. CDR3 amino acids: CASSRRLATDTQYF. The CDR3, as DNA: TGCGCCAGCAGCAGAAGACTAGCCACAGATACGCAGTATTTT. Complete variable domain (other parts from reference TRBV5-1 and TRBJ2-3): KAGVTQTPRYLIKTRGQQVTLSCSPISGHRSVSWYQQTPGQGLQFLFEYFSETQRNKGNFPGRFSGRQFSNSRSEMNVSTLELGDSALYLCASSRRLATDTQYFGPGTRLTVL.

The CDR3 bases are TGTGCCAGCAGCCCAGGGTTCGACGAGCAGTACTTC. Its protein is CASSPGFDEQYF. The chain couples TRBV5-8 to TRBJ2-7; TRBD1 is a possible D gene (5 bases). CDR1 and CDR2 from the germline V gene are SGHTS and YDEGEE. The CDR3 extends over 12 amino acids. Deletions cut 4 bases from V and 5 bases from J, with 10 bases between.

This clone has a single count. V is TRBV6-5 and J is TRBJ1-5; D not resolved. Germline CDR1 MNHEY, CDR2 SVGAGI. The germline V and J ends were trimmed by 8 bases and 2 bases, with 13 bases remaining between them. The CDR3 extends over 14 amino acids. Here the CDR3 reads CASRGGNGNQPQHF. DNA for the CDR3: TGTGCCAGCCGAGGAGGGAATGGCAATCAGCCCCAGCATTTT.

The chain is built from TRBV25-1 and TRBJ2-1; TRBD2 matches at 7 bases. The CDR3 is 18 amino acids. Losses at the gene ends were 4 bases for V and 2 bases for J; bases not matched to a gene: 14. Germline lookup yields CDR1 MGHDK and CDR2 SYGVNS. The CDR3 region has the DNA TGTGCCAGCAGTGTTTCGACTACGGGGGGAAATACCTACAATGAGCAGTTCTTC. This sequence encodes CASSVSTTGGNTYNEQFF.

This clone was observed a few times. The chain is built from TRBV7-9 and TRBJ2-1; 7 bases are shared with TRBD2. The V gene end was trimmed by 2 bases and the J gene end by 7 bases; junction bases not matched to a gene: 8. Germline-derived CDR1 and CDR2 are SEHNR and FQNEAQ (reference sequence). The CDR3 is 15 residues long. CDR3 bases: TGTGCCAGCAGCTTATTCCAGGGTAGCGGGAATGAGCAGTTCTTC. The encoded protein is CASSLFQGSGNEQFF.

The J gene is TRBJ1-2, the V gene TRBV2; D unresolved. Trimming removed 6 bases from V and 4 bases from J, with 9 bases in between. Germline loops: CDR1 SNHLY, CDR2 FYNNEI. This CDR3 has 12 residues. The CDR3 sequence: CASSLESYGYTF. The CDR3 bases are TGTGCCAGCAGCTTAGAGAGCTATGGCTACACCTTC.

The chain uses TRBV29-1 and TRBJ2-5; TRBD1 aligns across 11 bases. Trimming took 1 base from V and 5 from J; bases not matched to a gene: 6. Germline V gives CDR1 SQVTM, CDR2 ANQGSEA. The CDR3 runs 15 residues. CDR3 DNA: TGCAGCGTTGAAGGGACAGGGGGCAGTTCGGAGACCCAGTACTTC. Protein product: CSVEGTGGSSETQYF.

As for this clone: Other nucleotide sequences in the sample specify the same CDR3. This chain joins TRBV7-2 and TRBJ2-2; D possibly corresponds to TRBD2 (6 bases). Germline values: CDR1 SGHTA, CDR2 FQGNSA. V was trimmed by 3 bases and J by 2 bases, leaving 10 bases between them. CDR3 size: 15 residues. CDR3 amino acids: CASSLSGRNTGELFF. In DNA form, the CDR3 reads TGTGCCAGCAGCTTGTCCGGGAGAAACACCGGGGAGCTGTTTTTT.

The chain employs TRBV19 and TRBJ1-3, with D maybe TRBD1 (6 bases). The CDR3 is 15 amino acids. Looked up from germline, CDR1 is LNHDA and CDR2 is SQIVND (reference sequence). V lost 6 bases and J lost 4, with 16 bases in between. The DNA of the CDR3 is TGTGCCAGTAGGCCGCAGGGGATTGGAGGAAACACCATATATTTT. This translates into CASRPQGIGGNTIYF. The whole variable domain, remainder taken from reference TRBV19 and TRBJ1-3, is DGGITQSPKYLFRKEGQNVTLSCEQNLNHDAMYWYRQDPGQGLRLIYYSQIVNDFQKGDIAEGYSVSREKKESFPLTVTSAQKNPTAFYLCASRPQGIGGNTIYFGEGSWLTVV.

This clone was observed a handful of times. The chain has TRBV15 and TRBJ1-4; D gene ambiguous. Per germline, CDR1 LNHNV and CDR2 YYDKDF (reference sequence). V shed 3 bases and J shed 2 bases, with 7 bases lying between them. This CDR3 is 14 amino acids long. The CDR3 region has the DNA TGTGCCACCAGCAGTGGAGGGACTAATGAAAAACTGTTTTTT. Its protein product is CATSSGGTNEKLFF.

This chain joins TRBV7-9 and TRBJ2-3; 8 nucleotides align to TRBD1. The CDR3 has 14 residues. V was pared by 8 bases and J by 6 bases, with 10 bases of the junction left unmatched. The germline gives CDR1 SEHNR, CDR2 FQNEAQ (reference sequence). This chain's CDR3 is CASVVQGELDTQYF. Here the CDR3 DNA reads TGTGCCAGCGTCGTACAGGGGGAATTGGATACGCAGTATTTT. Variable domain in full (rest from reference TRBV7-9 and TRBJ2-3): DTGVSQNPRHKITKRGQNVTFRCDPISEHNRLYWYRQTLGQGPEFLTYFQNEAQLEKSRLLSDRFSAERPKGSFSTLEIQRTEQGDSAMYLCASVVQGELDTQYFGPGTRLTVL.

In its sample, this clone was seen many times. The V gene is TRBV27, the J gene TRBJ2-1; 10 bases map to TRBD2. Germline V gene sequence: CDR1 MNHEY, CDR2 SMNVEV (reference sequence). V lost 6 bases, J lost 7 bases, and 6 bases stayed unmatched. The CDR3 sequence is 14 residues long. The CDR3 loop reads CASRLSGGINEQFF. CDR3 coding DNA: TGTGCCAGCAGGCTTAGCGGGGGGATAAATGAGCAGTTCTTC.

This sequence joins TRBV9 and TRBJ2-1; D perhaps matches TRBD2 (6 bases). Germline lookup yields CDR1 SGDLS and CDR2 YYNGEE. Deletions cut 4 bases from V and 0 bases from J, with 14 bases between. The CDR3 spans 16 residues. The CDR3 DNA is TGTGCCAGCAGCCCTGGGAGGACGAGCTCCTACAATGAGCAGTTCTTC. Residues: CASSPGRTSSYNEQFF.

The rearrangement uses TRBV6-5 and TRBJ1-4, with D possibly TRBD1 on 6 matching bases. CDR1 MNHEY and CDR2 SVGAGI come from the germline V gene. The V and J ends lost 5 bases and 7 bases respectively, with 17 bases between them. CDR3 length: 15 amino acids. CDR3 in DNA: TGTGCCAGCAGTCCCATGGGGGGGCAGAGTGAAAAACTGTTTTTT. It yields the protein CASSPMGGQSEKLFF.

In DNA, the CDR3 is TGTGCCAGCAGCTCTAGCGGGTCCTTCACAGATACGCAGTATTTT. Translated: CASSSSGSFTDTQYF. The rearrangement links TRBV5-4 to TRBJ2-3; 8 bases match TRBD2. The CDR3 loop spans 15 amino acids. Germline V gene lookup returns CDR1 SGHNT and CDR2 YYREEE (reference sequence). V shed 3 bases and J 2 bases; nucleotides not matched to a gene: 5.

This clone has only a few counts. The chain combines TRBV7-9 with TRBJ2-5; TRBD1 matches 9 bases. V was clipped by 1 base and J by 2 bases; unmatched bases: 8. The CDR3 length is 17 residues. Germline V gene sequence: CDR1 SEHNR, CDR2 FQNEAQ (reference sequence). CDR3 sequence reads: CASSLVTGGAGQETQYF. In DNA form, the CDR3 reads TGTGCCAGCAGCTTAGTTACAGGGGGCGCGGGTCAAGAGACCCAGTACTTC.